This T cell receptor beta chain was identified in a study of graft-versus-host responses after intestinal transplantation. Study in general: Multivisceral, liver-intestinal, or isolated intestinal grafts were transplanted into recipients. Each recipient received anti-thymocyte globulin induction, then tacrolimus and steroids for about 3 years. Study-wide results and caveats: Recipient bone marrow held GvH clones, some seen earlier in ileum or blood. HvG clone declines early post-transplant were associated with peak circulating GvH levels.

The CDR3 spans 16 residues. The trim removed 1 base at V and 4 bases at J, leaving 8 bases unmatched. Germline V gene lookup returns CDR1 MDHEN and CDR2 SYDVKM. On this clone itself: The target antigen is unknown.

The protocol was immunoSEQ multiplex PCR, while the TCRdb copy is restricted to in-frame clones and leaves out a portion. The repertoire holds 35,000 to 45,000 clones, about 91% seen once, with nearly 4.5% in the top ten. The source was PBMCs, collected 524 days after transplant. The V gene is TRBV28, the J gene TRBJ1-2, with 8 positions matching TRBD1. The TCR sequence derives from a human patient who received an intestinal transplant, so some T cells may come from the graft donor. As DNA, the CDR3 is TGTGCCAGCAGTTTATCCCCGCCTGACAGGGGCTATGGCTACACCTTC. Encoded protein: CASSLSPPDRGYGYTF.